This TCR beta chain was recovered during a study of technical replicates of blood from several donors. The table came from immunoSEQ multiplex PCR; TCRdb's copy has only in-frame clones and leaves some out. The data contain 80,000 to 85,000 clones, approximately 90% of them seen just once; the ten biggest clones take up 0.41%. Germline CDR1 and CDR2: SGHTA and FQGTGA. V was pared by 3 bases and J by 10 bases, with 18 bases between. The CDR3 covers 15 residues. The specimen was T cells isolated from PBMCs. The receptor was derived from a human donor in good health. The chain uses TRBV7-3 and TRBJ1-4; TRBD1 is a possible D gene (6 bases). The CDR3, as DNA: TGTGCCAGCAGCTTCCCTCGGGGGGCTTATGGAAAACTGTTTTTT. Its protein is CASSFPRGAYGKLFF.